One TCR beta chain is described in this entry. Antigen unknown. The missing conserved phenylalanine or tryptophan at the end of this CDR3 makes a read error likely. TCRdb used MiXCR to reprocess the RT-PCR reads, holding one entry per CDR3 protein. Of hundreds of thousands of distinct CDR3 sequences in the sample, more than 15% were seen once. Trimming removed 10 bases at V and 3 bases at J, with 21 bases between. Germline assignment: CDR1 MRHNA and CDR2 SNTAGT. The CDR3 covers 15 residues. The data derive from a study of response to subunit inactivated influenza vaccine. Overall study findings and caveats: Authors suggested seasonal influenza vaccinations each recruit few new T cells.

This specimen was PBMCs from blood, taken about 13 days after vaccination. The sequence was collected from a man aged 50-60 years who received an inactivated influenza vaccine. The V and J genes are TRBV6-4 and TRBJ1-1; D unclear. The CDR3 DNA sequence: TGTGCCATCAGACCACTCGCGGGCAGTCACACTGAAGCTTTCTCT. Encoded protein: CAIRPLAGSHTEAFS.